Here is one T cell receptor beta chain with its context. As yet, its antigen is unknown. The data originate from a study of shared clonotypes between healthy human individuals. Donors included only healthy HIV-negative adults lacking recent acute infections or vaccinations. Assay runs were performed at deep level. When replicate PCRs were run on unsorted PBMC, they used 300 ng DNA, approximately 28,000 T cell genomes. The protocol was immunoSEQ multiplex PCR, while the TCRdb copy is restricted to in-frame clones and leaves out a portion. Of about 480,000 clones listed, 70% to 80% are singletons. Trimming removed 4 bases at V and 5 bases at J, with 13 bases between. CDR1 and CDR2 from the germline V gene are MGHRA and YSYEKL. CDR3 length: 14 amino acids. Findings and caveats of the study: Only blood was sampled, and tissue TCR repertoires likely differ from blood ones.

This chain joins TRBV4-1 and TRBJ2-3; tentative D call: TRBD2 (5 bases). This receptor was identified in a woman aged 40-49 years in good health. Some clones in this sample may be carry-over from other donors' samples. Material for sequencing was PBMCs. The CDR3 spells CASSRGSWEDTQYF. In DNA form, the CDR3 reads TGCGCCAGCAGCCGCGGGTCGTGGGAAGATACGCAGTATTTT.